One sample yielded the 13 T cell receptor beta chains listed below, sequenced in a study of shared clonotypes between healthy human individuals. CD45RO-negative cells were positively selected for CCR7, leaving out terminally differentiated effector memory CD45RA+ cells. Libraries were prepared by immunoSEQ multiplex PCR; TCRdb keeps only in-frame clonotypes and omits some of them. Among about 1,800,000 clones listed, about 95% were seen once. The material sequenced was naive CD8+ T cells sorted from blood. The receptors shown here come from a man younger than 35 in good health.

Note on this clone: Sequence at one end of the junction differs from germline and may be a read error. CDR3 protein: CASSLASSGTYNEQFF. The DNA of the CDR3 is TGTGCTAGCAGCTTAGCGTCTAGCGGGACCTACAATGAGCAGTTCTTC. The chain employs TRBV7-7 and TRBJ2-1; TRBD2 aligns across 9 bases. This CDR3 region has 16 residues. Per germline, CDR1 SSHAT and CDR2 FNYEAQ (reference sequence).

The chain uses TRBV10-3 and TRBJ2-3, with D possibly matching TRBD2 (5 bases). Germline-derived CDR1 and CDR2 are ENHRY and SYGVKD. The V end lost 8 bases, the J end lost 6 bases, and 9 bases lay between the germline ends. CDR3 length: 11 residues. The CDR3 loop reads CAIGSGDTQYF. The CDR3 nucleotides read TGTGCCATCGGGTCGGGGGATACGCAGTATTTT.

V gene TRBV4-2 combines with J gene TRBJ1-1; 9 bases agree with TRBD1. Germline V gene lookup returns CDR1 LGHNA and CDR2 YNFKEQ. V was pared by 2 bases and J by 4 bases, with 8 bases of the junction left unmatched. The CDR3 has 16 residues. CDR3 nucleotides: TGTGCCAGCAGCCAATTTGGGGACAGGGAGCTCACTGAAGCTTTCTTT. It codes for CASSQFGDRELTEAFF.

This sequence joins TRBV7-9 and TRBJ2-3; 8 bases align to TRBD1. The CDR3 loop spans 15 amino acids. Germline values: CDR1 SEHNR, CDR2 FQNEAQ (reference sequence). V was pared by 5 bases and J by 2 bases, with 6 bases of the junction left unmatched. CDR3 DNA: TGTGCCAGCAGCCTAACAGGGGGGCACACAGATACGCAGTATTTT. As protein: CASSLTGGHTDTQYF.

The chain carries TRBV6-6 and TRBJ2-5; 8 nucleotides agree with TRBD2. Trimming cost V 0 bases and J 5 bases; bases outside gene matches: 5. This CDR3 contains 15 residues. Germline loops: CDR1 MNHNY, CDR2 SVGAGI (reference sequence). For the CDR3, the DNA is TGTGCCAGCAGTTACTCGGGACTAGGCCGGGAGACCCAGTACTTC. Its translation: CASSYSGLGRETQYF.

As for this clone: Other DNA sequences in this sample translate to the same CDR3. The chain is built from TRBV27 and TRBJ1-5, with 9 bases matching TRBD1. V dropped 6 bases and J dropped 4; count of bases not matched to a gene: 4. Germline CDR1 MNHEY, CDR2 SMNVEV (reference sequence). The CDR3 sequence is 14 residues long. Here the CDR3 DNA reads TGTGCCAGCAGCTCGGGACAGGGTAATCAGCCCCAGCATTTT. It translates to CASSSGQGNQPQHF.

This clone came up once. The V gene is TRBV27, the J gene TRBJ2-1; D remains unclear. Trimming shortened V by 1 base and J by 5 bases, and 12 bases separated the two germline ends. This CDR3 has 15 amino acids. Germline loops: CDR1 MNHEY, CDR2 SMNVEV (reference sequence). In DNA form, the CDR3 reads TGTGCCAGCAGTTTATTTCTACTCAAGGACAATGAGCAGTTCTTC. It translates to CASSLFLLKDNEQFF.

The chain uses TRBV9 and TRBJ1-4, with TRBD1 as a possible D gene (5 bases). CDR3 length equals 17 residues. Germline V lookup: CDR1 SGDLS, CDR2 YYNGEE. Trimming cost V 3 bases and J 0 bases, with 15 bases left between them. The CDR3 DNA sequence: TGTGCCAGCAGCGCCCAGGGAGTTCTAACAACTAATGAAAAACTGTTTTTT. Its protein product is CASSAQGVLTTNEKLFF.

This chain joins TRBV6-5 and TRBJ1-2; no definite D call. Germline V gene sequence: CDR1 MNHEY, CDR2 SVGAGI. This CDR3 is built from 13 residues. V was pared by 0 bases and J by 5 bases, with 7 bases between. The CDR3 loop reads CASSYSQAYGYTF. Here the CDR3 DNA reads TGTGCCAGCAGTTACTCTCAGGCGTATGGCTACACCTTC.

The J gene is TRBJ2-3, the V gene TRBV10-3; 7 nucleotides match TRBD2. This CDR3 has 16 amino acids. Trimming at V came to 0 bases and at J to 2 bases, leaving 5 bases not matched to a gene. CDR1 ENHRY and CDR2 SYGVKD come from the germline V gene. The CDR3 nucleotides read TGTGCCATCAGTGAGTCGGCTAGCGGTACCACAGATACGCAGTATTTT. This sequence encodes CAISESASGTTDTQYF.

This chain joins TRBV29-1 and TRBJ2-7; 10 bases match TRBD1. Germline V CDR1 and CDR2: SQVTM, ANQGSEA. V gave up 7 bases and J gave up 3 bases; unmatched junction bases: 9. This CDR3 spans 14 amino acids. CDR3 sequence reads: CSALSGTGDYEQYF. Written as DNA, the CDR3 is TGCAGCGCTCTGAGCGGGACAGGGGACTACGAGCAGTACTTC.

V gene TRBV7-9 combines with J gene TRBJ2-7; 11 bases are shared with TRBD1. Germline assignment: CDR1 SEHNR and CDR2 FQNEAQ (reference sequence). J was trimmed by 2 bases and V by 5 bases; bases with no gene match: 11. This CDR3 spans 17 amino acids. The CDR3 DNA sequence: TGTGCCAGCAGCCACACGAAGGGACAGGGGGTGACCTACGAGCAGTACTTC. Translated, it gives CASSHTKGQGVTYEQYF.

This chain uses TRBV15 with TRBJ2-7; no clear D. Germline assignment: CDR1 LNHNV and CDR2 YYDKDF (reference sequence). This CDR3 is built from 15 residues. Deletions cut 3 bases from V and 0 bases from J, with 12 bases between. The CDR3 sequence: CATSSSRDTSYEQYF. The CDR3 DNA reads TGTGCCACCAGCAGTAGCCGAGACACCTCCTACGAGCAGTACTTC.